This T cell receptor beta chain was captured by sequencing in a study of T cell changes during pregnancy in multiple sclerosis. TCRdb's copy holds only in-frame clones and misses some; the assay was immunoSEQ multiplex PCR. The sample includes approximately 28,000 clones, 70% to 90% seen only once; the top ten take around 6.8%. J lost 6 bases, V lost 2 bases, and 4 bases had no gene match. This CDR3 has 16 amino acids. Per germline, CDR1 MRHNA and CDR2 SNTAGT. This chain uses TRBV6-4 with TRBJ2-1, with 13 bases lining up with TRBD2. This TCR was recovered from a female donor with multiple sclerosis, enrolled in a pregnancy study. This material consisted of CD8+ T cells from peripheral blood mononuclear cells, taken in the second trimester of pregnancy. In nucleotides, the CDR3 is TGTGCCAGCAGTGACACCGGGACTAGCGGGGTCAATGAGCAGTTCTTC. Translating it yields CASSDTGTSGVNEQFF.